The clone carrying this TCR beta chain was recorded only once. Treatment meaning: oral pan-JAK inhibitor, 5-10 mg twice daily. It was from alopecia areata patients that lesional scalp punch biopsies and peripheral blood were collected. These data belong to a study of CD8+ T cells in alopecia areata. Study background: Percent of scalp involved defined treated patients' severity scores.

Germline CDR1 and CDR2: LGHNA and YSLEER. V shed 0 bases and J shed 4 bases, with 9 bases lying between them. CDR3 size: 15 residues. Investigators isolated RNA and reverse transcribed it into cDNA to act as the sequencing template. Method: immunoSEQ multiplex PCR; TCRdb's copy keeps in-frame clones and lacks some. The data contain 120,000 to 150,000 clones, roughly four fifths of them seen just once; the ten biggest clones take up 20% to 25%. This sequence joins TRBV4-3 and TRBJ1-4; D may be TRBD1 (5 bases). Source: CD8+ T cells sorted from blood, taken at week 4, from a patient treated with tofacitinib. This clonotype originated in a human donor with alopecia areata. The CDR3 sequence is CASSQEWGDNEKLFF. CDR3 DNA: TGCGCCAGCAGCCAAGAATGGGGGGATAATGAAAAACTGTTTTTT.